This entry features one TCR beta chain sequence. The sample is drawn from a study of blood T cell repertoires in COVID-19. Recovered status in Cohort 3 required two negative PCRs, clearance, or symptom resolution. Trimming removed 1 base from V and 1 base from J; junction bases left unmatched: 1. The CDR3 totals 17 residues. CDR1 is SGDLS and CDR2 is YYNGEE in the germline V gene. Assay: immunoSEQ multiplex PCR; the TCRdb copy retains only in-frame clones and omits some. In the table there are about 160,000 clones, about 80% of which are singletons. The source of this sequence is a woman aged 55-75 years who had recovered from COVID-19. This rearrangement joins TRBV9 to TRBJ2-2, with TRBD2 matching 13 bases. Sequencing input: PBMCs or T cells enriched from blood (not recorded which). The CDR3 DNA reads TGTGCCAGCAGCGTACGACTAGCGGGGGGGAACACCGGGGAGCTGTTTTTT. Amino acids: CASSVRLAGGNTGELFF. Filled out from reference TRBV9 and TRBJ2-2, the complete variable domain reads DSGVTQTPKHLITATGQRVTLRCSPRSGDLSVYWYQQSLDQGLQFLIQYYNGEERAKGNILERFSAQQFPDLHSELNLSSLELGDSALYFCASSVRLAGGNTGELFFGEGSRLTVL.